This TCR beta chain was recovered during a study of CD8 T cells in ankylosing spondylitis. TCRdb passed the 5' RACE reads through MiXCR, listing each CDR3 protein once. This sample carries 150,000 or so distinct CDR3 sequences, around a third of them seen once, and the ten largest clones take around 6.2%. Regarding the study as a whole: Researchers reportedly found disease-linked clones significantly enriched in matched ankylosing spondylitis synovial fluid. Seven or eight highly homologous variants made up a TCR beta motif, and this motif appeared characteristic of ankylosing spondylitis blood. Earlier reports found some motif variants in synovial fluid and blood in reactive arthritis.

This clonotype occurred a few times. Its cognate antigen is unknown. Trimming removed 8 bases from V and 4 bases from J, with 13 bases in between. CDR1 SGDLS and CDR2 YYNGEE come from the germline V gene. The CDR3 is 12 amino acids. The chain combines TRBV9 with TRBJ2-7, with no clear D. The origin of this receptor is a male donor with ankylosing spondylitis. Sequencing was performed on synovial fluid, either unsorted or a sorted T cell fraction (not recorded which). CDR3 nucleotides: TGTGCCAGGTCAAAAATAGCTTACGAGCAGTACTTC. This codes for CARSKIAYEQYF.